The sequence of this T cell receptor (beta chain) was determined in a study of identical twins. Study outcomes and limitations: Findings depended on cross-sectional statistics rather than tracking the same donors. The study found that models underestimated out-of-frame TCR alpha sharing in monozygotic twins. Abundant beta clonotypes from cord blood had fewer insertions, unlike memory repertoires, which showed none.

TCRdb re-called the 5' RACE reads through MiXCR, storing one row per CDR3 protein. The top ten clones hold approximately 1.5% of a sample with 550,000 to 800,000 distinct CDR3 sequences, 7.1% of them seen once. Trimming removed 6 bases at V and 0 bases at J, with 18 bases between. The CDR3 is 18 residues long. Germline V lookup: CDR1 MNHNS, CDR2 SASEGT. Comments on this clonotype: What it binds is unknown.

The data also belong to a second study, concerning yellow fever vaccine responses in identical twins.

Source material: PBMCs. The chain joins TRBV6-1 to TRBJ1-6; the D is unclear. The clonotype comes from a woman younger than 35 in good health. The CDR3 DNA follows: TGTGCCAGCAGCCCAACTACCTTGAAGAGCTCCTATAATTCACCCCTCCACTTT. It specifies CASSPTTLKSSYNSPLHF.